The sequence of this T cell receptor (beta chain) was determined in a study of blood T cell repertoires in COVID-19. Across the study: The United States, Italy and Spain provided the acute and convalescent COVID-19 samples. PBMCs, B-cell-depleted T cells, or T cells were the source of the cDNA or gDNA that made up the material.

Germline CDR1 reads WSHSY; CDR2 reads SAAADI. The CDR3 is 17 amino acids. V was pared by 9 bases and J by 0 bases, with 22 bases between. As processed by the authors: By means of reference gene primer amplification, nucleated cell counts were estimated. TCRdb keeps only in-frame clones here, not all; method: immunoSEQ multiplex PCR. The V and J calls and clone size come from that table; D and trimming were worked out from the DNA. The table lists approximately 120,000 clones, 80% to 90% of them singletons. This chain uses TRBV10-2 with TRBJ2-3, with no clear D. This sequence originates from a man older than 75 with active or convalescent COVID-19. Sequencing was done on a sample of peripheral blood. The CDR3 sequence is CARPSRGSVPSTDTQYF. The CDR3 nucleotides are TGCGCCAGACCTTCGCGTGGTTCGGTGCCGAGCACAGATACGCAGTATTTT.